The TCR beta chain described here comes from a study of T cells in Graves' hyperthyroidism and ophthalmopathy. Authors of the study amplified TCR beta CDR3 regions from RNA transcripts. HTBI primers were the set used in a first-round RT-PCR of the TCR CDR3. One entry per CDR3 protein results from TCRdb running MiXCR on the multiplex PCR reads. The table includes fewer than 650,000 distinct CDR3 sequences, about 15% detected once. The germline V gene encodes CDR1 SGHRS and CDR2 YFSETQ. Trimming at V came to 4 bases and at J to 5 bases, leaving 9 bases not matched to a gene. The CDR3 loop spans 16 amino acids. This clonotype was picked up many times.

This TCR was recovered from a woman aged 35 to 49 with Graves' ophthalmopathy. The genes are TRBV5-1 and TRBJ1-1; 12 bases align to TRBD1. Sample: blood. CDR3 DNA sequence: TGCGCCAGCAGCGCCGGGACAGGGGGCTCGGGTACTGAAGCTTTCTTT. This codes for CASSAGTGGSGTEAFF.